This T cell receptor beta chain came from a study of cytomegalovirus exposure and HLA in healthy donors. Study results and limitations: In a later analysis, several top co-occurrence clusters appeared linked to parvovirus B19, influenza, CMV and Epstein-Barr virus.

CDR1 and CDR2 (germline): SNHLY, FYNNEI. This CDR3 region has 13 residues. J was trimmed by 6 bases and V by 5 bases; bases with no gene match: 6. Comment on this clone: Its specificity is unknown.

13 Jbeta primers and 60 Vbeta primers were used for the PCR. Profiling relied on immunoSEQ multiplex PCR, and the TCRdb table lists in-frame clones only, not all of them. The table records around 65,000 clones, around 62% of them present only once. The clonotype was recovered from a man under 40 in good health and CMV-seronegative. The V call is TRBV2, the J call TRBJ1-1; TRBD1 matches at 7 bases. The sequenced material came from PBMCs. The CDR3 spells CASSFQGDAEAFF. CDR3 nucleotide sequence: TGTGCCAGCAGTTTCCAGGGGGATGCTGAAGCTTTCTTT.